This TCR beta chain was recorded in a study of shared clonotypes between healthy human individuals. Whole-study results and caveats: Exclusively blood specimens were collected; tissue repertoires likely differ. Estimated clonotype richness was generally higher in naive than memory subsets. Non-shared clonotypes displayed generation probabilities falling below those of clonotypes present in all four donors. Represented diversity, genetic and exposure-history alike, was limited by few donors.

Selected positively for CCR7 and CD45RO-negative, naive CD8 cells excluded terminally differentiated effector memory CD45RA+ cells. A remark on this clone: Its antigen remains unidentified.

CDR3 size: 14 residues. Germline-derived CDR1 and CDR2 are SNHLY and FYNNEI. Trimming stripped 4 bases from V and 0 bases from J, with 10 bases between. Sequencing used immunoSEQ multiplex PCR; TCRdb keeps in-frame clones, though not all of them. In the table there are around 610,000 clones, approximately 96% of which are singletons. The source of this sequence is a woman aged 30 to 39 in good health. This chain uses TRBV2 with TRBJ2-7, with D uncertain. The sample was naive CD8+ T cells sorted from blood. CDR3: CASSGPESSYEQYF. For the CDR3, the DNA is TGTGCCAGCAGTGGACCGGAGAGCTCCTACGAGCAGTACTTC.